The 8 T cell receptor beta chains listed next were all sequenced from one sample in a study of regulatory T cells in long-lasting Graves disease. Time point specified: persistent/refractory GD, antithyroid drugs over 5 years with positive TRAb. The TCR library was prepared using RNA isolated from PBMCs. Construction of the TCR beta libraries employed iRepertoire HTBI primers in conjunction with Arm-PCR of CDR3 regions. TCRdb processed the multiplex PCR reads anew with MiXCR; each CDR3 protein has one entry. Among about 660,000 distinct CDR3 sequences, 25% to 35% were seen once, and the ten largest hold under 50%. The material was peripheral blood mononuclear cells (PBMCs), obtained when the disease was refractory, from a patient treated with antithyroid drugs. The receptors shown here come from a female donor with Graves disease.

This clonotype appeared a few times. DNA of the CDR3: TGTGCCTACAGGGGCAACGAGCAGTACTTC. Its translation: CAYRGNEQYF. V and J are TRBV30 and TRBJ2-7; 7 bases match TRBD1. Looked up from germline, CDR1 is GTSNPN and CDR2 is SVGIG (reference sequence). The length of the CDR3 is 10 residues. V was pared by 7 bases and J by 5 bases, with 2 bases of the junction left unmatched.

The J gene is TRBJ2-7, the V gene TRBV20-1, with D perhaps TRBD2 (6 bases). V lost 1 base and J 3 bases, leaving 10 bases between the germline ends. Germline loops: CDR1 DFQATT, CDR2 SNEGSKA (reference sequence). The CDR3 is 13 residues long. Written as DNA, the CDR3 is TGCAGTGCTAGAGCCCAGCGGGTCTACGAGCAGTACTTC. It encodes CSARAQRVYEQYF.

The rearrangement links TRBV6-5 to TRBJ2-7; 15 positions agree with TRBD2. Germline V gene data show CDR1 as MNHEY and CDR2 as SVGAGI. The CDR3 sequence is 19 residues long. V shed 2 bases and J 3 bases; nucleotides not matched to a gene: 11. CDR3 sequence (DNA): TGTGCCAGCAGTTACATCCCTGGACTAGCGGGAGGGACTAACTACGAGCAGTACTTC. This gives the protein CASSYIPGLAGGTNYEQYF.

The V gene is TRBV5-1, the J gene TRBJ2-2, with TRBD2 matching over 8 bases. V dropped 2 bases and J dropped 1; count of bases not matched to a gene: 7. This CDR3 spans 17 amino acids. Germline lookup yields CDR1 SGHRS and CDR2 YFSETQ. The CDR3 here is CASSLYSSGLNTGELFF. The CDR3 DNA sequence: TGCGCCAGCAGCTTATATTCTAGCGGGCTGAACACCGGGGAGCTGTTTTTT.

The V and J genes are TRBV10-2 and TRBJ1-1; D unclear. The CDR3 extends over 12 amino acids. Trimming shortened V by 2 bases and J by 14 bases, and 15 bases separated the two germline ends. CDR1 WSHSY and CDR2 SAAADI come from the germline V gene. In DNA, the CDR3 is TGCGCCAGCAGTGAGCCCGGACTGGCTCGGTTCTTT. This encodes CASSEPGLARFF.

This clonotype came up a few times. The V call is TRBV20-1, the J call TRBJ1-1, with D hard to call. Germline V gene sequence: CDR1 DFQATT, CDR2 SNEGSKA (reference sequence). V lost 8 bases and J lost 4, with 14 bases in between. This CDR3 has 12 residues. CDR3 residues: CSSSPRGTEAFF. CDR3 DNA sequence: TGCAGTTCCTCGCCCCGGGGCACTGAAGCTTTCTTT.

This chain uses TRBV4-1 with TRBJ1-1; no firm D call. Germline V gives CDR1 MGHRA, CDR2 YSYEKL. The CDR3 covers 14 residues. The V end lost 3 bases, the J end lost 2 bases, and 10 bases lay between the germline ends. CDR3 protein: CASSHPSSNTEAFF. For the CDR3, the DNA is TGCGCCAGCAGCCACCCTTCGTCAAACACTGAAGCTTTCTTT.

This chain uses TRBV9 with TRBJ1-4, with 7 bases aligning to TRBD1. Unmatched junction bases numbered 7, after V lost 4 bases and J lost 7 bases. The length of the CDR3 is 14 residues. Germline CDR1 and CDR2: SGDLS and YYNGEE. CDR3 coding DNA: TGTGCCAGCAGCCCGGGACAGATGGGTGAAAAACTGTTTTTT. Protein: CASSPGQMGEKLFF. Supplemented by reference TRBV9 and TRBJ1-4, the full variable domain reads DSGVTQTPKHLITATGQRVTLRCSPRSGDLSVYWYQQSLDQGLQFLIQYYNGEERAKGNILERFSAQQFPDLHSELNLSSLELGDSALYFCASSPGQMGEKLFFGSGTQLSVL.